This paragraph reports one TCR beta chain. The length of the CDR3 is 14 residues. V lost 2 bases to trimming and J lost 2 bases; unmatched junction nucleotides: 3. Germline CDR1 is DFQATT and CDR2 is SNEGSKA (reference sequence). Primed by a sample-barcoded 5' primer and a J-beta primer mix, a second PCR proceeded for about 6 to 11 cycles. Through a template-switch adaptor with 12 random nucleotides, each cDNA molecule received a tag. TCRdb redid the calling of the 5' RACE reads with MiXCR, one entry per CDR3 protein. Here the sample spans about 810,000 distinct CDR3 sequences, about 36% being singletons. This entry is derived from a study of blood T cells in healthy people across ages.

This chain uses TRBV20-1 with TRBJ2-5, with 9 nucleotides matching TRBD2. The receptor comes from a man younger than 30 in good health. The sample was blood. CDR3 sequence reads: CSARNLAGQETQYF. The CDR3 DNA reads as TGCAGTGCTAGAAACCTAGCGGGGCAAGAGACCCAGTACTTC.